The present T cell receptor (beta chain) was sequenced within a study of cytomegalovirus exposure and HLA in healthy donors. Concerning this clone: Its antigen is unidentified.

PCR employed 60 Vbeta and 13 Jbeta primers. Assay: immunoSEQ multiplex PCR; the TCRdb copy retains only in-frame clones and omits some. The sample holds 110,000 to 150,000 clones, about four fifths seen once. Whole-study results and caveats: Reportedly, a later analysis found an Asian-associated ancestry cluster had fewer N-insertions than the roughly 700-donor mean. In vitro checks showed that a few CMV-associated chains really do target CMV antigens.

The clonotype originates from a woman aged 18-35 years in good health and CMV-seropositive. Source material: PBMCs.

The CDR3 coding sequence is TGCAGCGTTGAACTCCCCCGTAGTGCTGCTTTCTTT. Its protein product is CSVELPRSAAFF. The chain joins TRBV29-1 to TRBJ1-1; no clear D. The V end was cut by 2 bases, the J end by 11 bases, with 15 bases between. The V gene's germline CDR1 is SQVTM and CDR2 ANQGSEA. The CDR3 totals 12 residues.